The 18 T cell receptor beta chains presented below share a single source sample, sequenced in a study of T cells in Graves' hyperthyroidism and ophthalmopathy. What was amplified from RNA transcripts were TCR beta CDR3 regions. TCR CDR3 underwent first-round RT-PCR with the HTBI primer set. MiXCR, applied by TCRdb to the multiplex PCR reads, yields one record per CDR3 protein. The table has 470,000 or so distinct CDR3 sequences, around 20% seen once. Specimen: blood. These receptors were collected from a man between 18 and 35 years old with Graves' hyperthyroidism.

The chain links TRBV14 to TRBJ2-2; 12 bases fit TRBD1. This CDR3 comprises 16 residues. Germline CDR1 is SGHDN and CDR2 is FVKESK. V shed 6 bases and J 7 bases; nucleotides not matched to a gene: 9. CDR3 DNA sequence: TGTGCCAGCAGAACCTCCGGGACAGGGGGCGGCGGGGAGCTGTTTTTT. Its protein is CASRTSGTGGGGELFF.

This clonotype was seen a few times. The rearrangement uses TRBV5-4 and TRBJ2-2, with D possibly TRBD1 on 5 matching bases. Germline V gives CDR1 SGHNT, CDR2 YYREEE (reference sequence). Trimming took 0 bases from V and 1 from J, leaving 13 bases between them. This CDR3 is 17 amino acids long. The CDR3 DNA follows: TGTGCCAGCAGCTTGGAGTATTGGACACTGAACACCGGGGAGCTGTTTTTT. It encodes CASSLEYWTLNTGELFF.

This clonotype was recorded a few times. This rearrangement joins TRBV13 to TRBJ1-2; D is undetermined. Germline V gene sequence: CDR1 PRHDT, CDR2 FYEKMQ (reference sequence). Trimming removed 1 base at V and 3 bases at J, with 9 bases between. This CDR3 spans 14 amino acids. CDR3 bases: TGTGCCAGCAGCTTAGCCGGAAGATACTATGGCTACACCTTC. Translating it yields CASSLAGRYYGYTF. Full variable domain (outside the CDR3, taken from reference TRBV13 and TRBJ1-2): AAGVIQSPRHLIKEKRETATLKCYPIPRHDTVYWYQQGPGQDPQFLISFYEKMQSDKGSIPDRFSAQQFSDYHSELNMSSLELGDSALYFCASSLAGRYYGYTFGSGTRLTVV.

This clonotype has ten or more counts. The CDR3 coding sequence is TGTGCCAGCACCCTAGGAGGGGGCCTCAACACCGGGGAGCTGTTTTTT. It encodes CASTLGGGLNTGELFF. The chain recombines TRBV28 with TRBJ2-2; TRBD1 might be the D (7 bases). This CDR3 contains 16 residues. Germline CDR1 is MDHEN and CDR2 is SYDVKM. V was trimmed by 7 bases and J by 2 bases, leaving 17 bases between them.

This clonotype was counted ten times or more. This chain joins TRBV12-3 or TRBV12-4 and TRBJ2-7, with 12 bases fitting TRBD2. J lost 6 bases, V lost 7 bases, and 7 bases had no gene match. There are 14 residues in the CDR3. Here the CDR3 DNA reads TGTGCCAGCACCCTGACTAGCGGGGGTGCCGAGCAGTACTTC. This translates into CASTLTSGGAEQYF.

This clonotype was found many times. The genes are TRBV15 and TRBJ1-2; 9 bases line up with TRBD1. Germline values: CDR1 LNHNV, CDR2 YYDKDF (reference sequence). The CDR3 runs to 16 residues. With 2 bases clipped from V and 8 bases from J, the junction kept 12 bases outside the gene matches. Here the CDR3 reads CATSRRPGTGWSGYTF. CDR3 DNA: TGTGCCACCAGCAGAAGGCCCGGGACAGGGTGGAGCGGCTACACCTTC.

This clonotype came up a few times. This sequence joins TRBV6-1 and TRBJ1-3; 11 bases agree with TRBD1. The trim removed 8 bases at V and 5 bases at J, leaving 5 bases unmatched. CDR3 length: 14 amino acids. Germline V CDR1 and CDR2: MNHNS, SASEGT. For the CDR3, the DNA is TGTGCCAGCGGGACAGGGGGGTACAGAAACACCATATATTTT. Protein: CASGTGGYRNTIYF.

This clonotype appeared many times. CDR3 sequence (DNA): TGTGCCAGCATCAGAGACAGCCCGAACACTGAAGCTTTCTTT. Amino acids: CASIRDSPNTEAFF. The rearrangement links TRBV2 to TRBJ1-1; perhaps TRBD1 as D (5 bases). Trimming took 7 bases from V and 1 from J, leaving 13 bases between them. This CDR3 has 14 residues. Looked up from germline, CDR1 is SNHLY and CDR2 is FYNNEI.

In this sample, this clonotype turned up many times. This rearrangement joins TRBV25-1 to TRBJ1-1; perhaps TRBD1 as D (5 bases). Trimming pared 1 base from V and 4 bases from J, leaving 16 bases between. Germline V gene lookup returns CDR1 MGHDK and CDR2 SYGVNS. The CDR3 has 16 amino acids. Here the CDR3 reads CASSESRGGVGTEAFF. The CDR3 bases are TGTGCCAGCAGTGAATCAAGGGGAGGGGTGGGCACTGAAGCTTTCTTT.

In its sample, this clonotype was seen many times. The V and J genes are TRBV5-4 and TRBJ1-1, with 9 bases fitting TRBD1. The CDR3 consists of 13 residues. CDR1 and CDR2 (germline): SGHNT, YYREEE (reference sequence). V lost 6 bases and J lost 4; bases outside the gene matches: 4. This CDR3 reads CASKRTGVTEAFF. The CDR3 nucleotides are TGTGCCAGCAAGCGGACAGGGGTCACTGAAGCTTTCTTT.

V usage is TRBV20-1 and J usage is TRBJ1-5; D is unresolved. Trimming shortened V by 5 bases and J by 5 bases, and 10 bases separated the two germline ends. This CDR3 comprises 12 residues. Germline values: CDR1 DFQATT, CDR2 SNEGSKA (reference sequence). CDR3 protein: CSAYRRDQPQHF. CDR3 DNA: TGCAGTGCTTACCGACGGGATCAGCCCCAGCATTTT.

The V call is TRBV12-3 or TRBV12-4, the J call TRBJ1-6, with D perhaps matching TRBD1 (5 bases). V was shortened by 6 bases and J by 8 bases, with 14 bases between the two germline ends. CDR3 length: 14 amino acids. The CDR3 here is CASSSGTTHSPLHF. The CDR3 bases are TGTGCCAGCAGCTCCGGGACGACCCATTCACCCCTCCACTTT.

This clonotype was detected ten times or more. The chain employs TRBV9 and TRBJ1-1, with D tentatively TRBD1 (6 bases). Per the germline V gene, CDR1 is SGDLS and CDR2 is YYNGEE. V was pared by 0 bases and J by 8 bases, with 14 bases between. The CDR3 totals 14 residues. CDR3 nucleotides: TGTGCCAGCAGCGTAGCGGGGGCCGGCGGAGAAGCTTTCTTT. This translates into CASSVAGAGGEAFF.

This clonotype came up many times. The chain combines TRBV6-1 with TRBJ1-2, with a tentative D call TRBD1 (5 bases). This CDR3 contains 15 residues. V dropped 1 base and J dropped 2 bases, with 11 bases sitting between them. Germline V gene data show CDR1 as MNHNS and CDR2 as SASEGT. The CDR3 DNA reads as TGTGCCAGCAGTGAAGAGATGGGACTCAACTATGGCTACACCTTC. It is translated as CASSEEMGLNYGYTF.

This clonotype has ten or more counts. This chain uses TRBV6-5 with TRBJ2-7, with TRBD1 matching over 8 bases. Unmatched junction bases numbered 6, after V lost 0 bases and J lost 2 bases. The CDR3 consists of 16 residues. Germline V gives CDR1 MNHEY, CDR2 SVGAGI. The CDR3 DNA sequence: TGTGCCAGCAGTTACTCAGGGACAGGTGAACCCTACGAGCAGTACTTC. This sequence encodes CASSYSGTGEPYEQYF.

Concerning this clonotype: Just one base apart from a much larger clone, this may be a read error. The CDR3 does not close with the conserved phenylalanine or tryptophan, likely indicating a read error. The gene calls are TRBV20-1 and TRBJ2-7; TRBD2 aligns across 13 bases. The CDR3 contains 14 residues. Per germline, CDR1 DFQATT and CDR2 SNEGSKA (reference sequence). Unmatched junction bases numbered 7, after V lost 6 bases and J lost 5 bases. CDR3 sequence reads: CSAPGLAGRDEQYL. CDR3 sequence (DNA): TGCAGTGCACCGGGACTAGCGGGGAGAGACGAGCAGTACCTC.

This clonotype was picked up many times. This chain joins TRBV9 and TRBJ1-2; possible D gene TRBD1, 5 bases. Trimming removed 0 bases from V and 4 bases from J, with 13 bases in between. CDR1 and CDR2 from the germline V gene are SGDLS and YYNGEE. The CDR3 covers 15 residues. In DNA, the CDR3 is TGTGCCAGCAGCGTAGCTTCAGCCCAGGGCTATGGCTACACCTTC. Translating it yields CASSVASAQGYGYTF.

The V call is TRBV13, the J call TRBJ2-5; 7 bases agree with TRBD2. The CDR3 is 16 amino acids. The V gene's germline CDR1 is PRHDT and CDR2 FYEKMQ (reference sequence). V gave up 0 bases and J gave up 1 base; unmatched junction bases: 5. The CDR3 loop reads CASSLGSSGIQETQYF. The CDR3 DNA reads as TGTGCCAGCAGCTTAGGATCTAGCGGTATCCAAGAGACCCAGTACTTC.